The sequence of this T cell receptor beta chain was determined in a study of brain T cells in children with intractable seizures. This clone occurred once. V dropped 6 bases and J dropped 0; count of bases not matched to a gene: 0. CDR1 is MNHEY, CDR2 SVGAGI, per germline. The CDR3 is made up of 13 amino acids. Method: immunoSEQ multiplex PCR; TCRdb's copy keeps in-frame clones and lacks some. Among 50,000 to 80,000 clones, 95% to 96% were seen once, and the ten largest hold more than 0.35%. The sample in question was peripheral blood, obtained at surgery. The chain uses TRBV6-5 and TRBJ2-3; 7 nucleotides match TRBD1. The sequence derives from a boy under three years old with focal cortical dysplasia and intractable seizures. The CDR3 DNA reads TGTGCCAGCAGACAGGGGAGCACAGATACGCAGTATTTT. This encodes CASRQGSTDTQYF.